This T cell receptor (beta chain) was obtained from a study of T cells in lung cancer brain metastases. Turning to the study itself: Seventeen of 20 patients had smoked, with a median of approximately 40 pack-years. Broader study findings: Compared with paired primaries, brain metastases showed fewer unique productive clones (approximately 1,500 versus 4,500). The complete infiltrating T cell repertoire may not have been retrieved from FFPE.

About five deparaffinized, unstained approximately 10 um sections supplied tumor areas macrodissected using marked H&E slides as a guide. This clone has only one observation. Its antigen is as yet unknown. TCRdb's table, derived via immunoSEQ multiplex PCR, lists solely in-frame clones and lacks some. The profile shows fewer than 5,000 clones, roughly 89% of them singletons. This CDR3 contains 15 residues. V was shortened by 3 bases and J by 4 bases, with 13 bases between the two germline ends. CDR1 is MGHDK, CDR2 SYGVNS, per germline. This TCR was sampled from a man between 60 and 70 years old with non-small cell lung cancer. The sample comprised tumor tissue from the primary lung tumor. The rearrangement uses TRBV25-1 and TRBJ1-5; D gene unclear. Here the CDR3 DNA reads TGTGCCAGCAGTGATTCGGTAGGCTGGAATCAGCCCCAGCATTTT. Translation gives CASSDSVGWNQPQHF.